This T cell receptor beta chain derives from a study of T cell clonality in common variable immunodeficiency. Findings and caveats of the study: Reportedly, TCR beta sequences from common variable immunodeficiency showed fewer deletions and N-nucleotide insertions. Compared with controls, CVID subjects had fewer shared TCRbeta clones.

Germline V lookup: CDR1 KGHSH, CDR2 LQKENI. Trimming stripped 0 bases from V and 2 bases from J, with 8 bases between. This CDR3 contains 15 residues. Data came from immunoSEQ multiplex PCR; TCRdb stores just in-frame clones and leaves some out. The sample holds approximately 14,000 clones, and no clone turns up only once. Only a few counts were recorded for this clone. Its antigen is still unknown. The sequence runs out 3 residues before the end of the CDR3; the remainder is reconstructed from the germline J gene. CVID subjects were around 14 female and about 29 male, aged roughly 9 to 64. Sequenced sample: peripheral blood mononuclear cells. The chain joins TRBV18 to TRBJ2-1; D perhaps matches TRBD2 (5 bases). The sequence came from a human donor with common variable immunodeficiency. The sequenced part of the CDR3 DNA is TGTGCCAGCTCACCACCGAGGGCTACCTACAATGAG. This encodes CASSPPRATYNE. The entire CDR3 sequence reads CASSPPRATYNEQFF.